The 26 T cell receptor beta chains presented below share a single source sample, sequenced in a study of beta chain features in type 1 diabetes. The investigators reverse transcribed all of the isolated RNA, so they sequenced expressed TCRB transcripts. Clones were read by immunoSEQ multiplex PCR, and TCRdb kept only the in-frame ones, dropping some. This table has over 150,000 clones, approximately 10% appearing once. Overall study findings and caveats: A moderate, significant TCRB CDR3 shortening appeared in type 1 diabetes across four CD4+ subsets.

For these TCRs, the target antigens are not known. The sample consisted of central memory CD4+ T cells from blood. The receptors here all came from a young man with type 1 diabetes.

The rearrangement links TRBV5-5 to TRBJ2-7; TRBD2 might be the D (5 bases). There are 12 residues in the CDR3. The germline CDR1 and CDR2 sequences are SGHKS and YYEKEE (reference sequence). Trimming took 4 bases from V and 7 from J, leaving 12 bases between them. The DNA for the CDR3 is TGTGCCAGCAGCGAGGGCCCCACTGAGCAGTACTTC. Translated: CASSEGPTEQYF.

This chain joins TRBV7-9 and TRBJ1-2, with D possibly being TRBD1 (5 bases). CDR3 length: 14 amino acids. V was shortened by 5 bases and J by 3 bases, with 13 bases between the two germline ends. Germline V CDR1 and CDR2: SEHNR, FQNEAQ (reference sequence). The CDR3 region has the DNA TGTGCCAGCAGCGGAACCGGGACTTACTATGGCTACACCTTC. It is translated as CASSGTGTYYGYTF.

This clone turned up a few times. The rearrangement joins TRBV28 to TRBJ1-1, with D maybe TRBD1 (5 bases). The V gene lost 6 bases and the J gene lost 1 base, with 12 bases spanning the gap. Germline CDR1 and CDR2: MDHEN and SYDVKM. CDR3 length equals 14 residues. The CDR3 DNA follows: TGTGCCAGCAGGTGGACAATGGGGAACACTGAAGCTTTCTTT. Its protein is CASRWTMGNTEAFF.

This clone was seen more than once but under ten times. V gene TRBV9 combines with J gene TRBJ2-2; D uncertain. The CDR3 has 16 residues. Germline V gene data show CDR1 as SGDLS and CDR2 as YYNGEE. Trimming removed 1 base at V and 1 base at J, with 11 bases between. CDR3 sequence: CASSVNGFLNTGELFF. CDR3 in DNA: TGTGCCAGCAGCGTAAACGGTTTCCTGAACACCGGGGAGCTGTTTTTT.

The CDR3 protein is CASSTGTTNNEQFF. CDR3 DNA: TGTGCCAGCTCGACCGGGACTACAAACAATGAGCAGTTCTTC. The chain couples TRBV6-1 to TRBJ2-1; 7 bases line up with TRBD2. This CDR3 is 14 amino acids long. Germline CDR1 MNHNS, CDR2 SASEGT. Trimming at V came to 8 bases and at J to 5 bases, leaving 9 bases not matched to a gene.

This clone was counted between two and nine times. Additional DNA sequences in this sample encode the identical CDR3. The CDR3: CASSPDRSSYEQYF. In DNA form, the CDR3 reads TGTGCCAGCTCGCCTGATAGGAGCTCCTACGAGCAGTACTTC. The chain is built from TRBV18 and TRBJ2-7; D ambiguous. Germline V gives CDR1 KGHSH, CDR2 LQKENI. The CDR3 extends over 14 amino acids. V lost 6 bases, J lost 0 bases, and 12 bases lay in between.

The rearrangement links TRBV29-1 to TRBJ1-5, with 11 bases lining up with TRBD1. Germline V lookup: CDR1 SQVTM, CDR2 ANQGSEA. This CDR3 has 14 residues. J lost 5 bases, V lost 7 bases, and 7 bases had no gene match. The CDR3 DNA follows: TGCAGCGCCGGACAGGGGGCCGGGGATCAGCCCCAGCATTTT. Protein sequence: CSAGQGAGDQPQHF.

The J gene is TRBJ2-5, the V gene TRBV7-2; a possible D gene is TRBD2 (6 bases). Germline CDR1 SGHTA, CDR2 FQGNSA. Trimming removed 7 bases at V and 9 bases at J, with 18 bases between. CDR3 length: 13 residues. DNA of the CDR3: TGTGCCAGCATGGAGGGCCCGCATGAGGCCCAGTACTTC. Its protein is CASMEGPHEAQYF.

This CDR3 is CASTTAGSYNEQFF. DNA of the CDR3: TGTGCCAGCACCACGGCGGGCTCCTACAATGAGCAGTTCTTC. V and J are TRBV5-4 and TRBJ2-1, with a weak D call TRBD2 (5 bases). CDR1 and CDR2 (germline): SGHNT, YYREEE (reference sequence). The V end lost 6 bases, the J end lost 0 bases, and 10 bases lay between the germline ends. The CDR3 totals 14 residues.

The gene calls are TRBV7-9 and TRBJ1-1; maybe TRBD1 (5 bases). CDR1 and CDR2 from the germline V gene are SEHNR and FQNEAQ (reference sequence). The V end lost 5 bases, the J end lost 1 base, and 14 bases lay between the germline ends. The CDR3 is made up of 15 amino acids. Here the CDR3 reads CASSQGRRANTEAFF. The CDR3 nucleotides read TGTGCCAGCAGCCAAGGGCGCAGGGCGAACACTGAAGCTTTCTTT.

The chain is built from TRBV28 and TRBJ2-1, with D hard to call. From germline, CDR1 is MDHEN and CDR2 SYDVKM. The V end lost 7 bases, the J end lost 6 bases, and 16 bases lay between the germline ends. The CDR3 length is 14 residues. The CDR3 is CASTKVPSANEQFF. The CDR3 coding sequence is TGTGCCAGCACGAAAGTCCCCAGCGCCAATGAGCAGTTCTTC.

The V and J genes are TRBV5-6 and TRBJ2-7, with 7 bases matching TRBD2. From germline, CDR1 is SGHDT and CDR2 YYEEEE. V lost 2 bases to trimming and J lost 3 bases; unmatched junction nucleotides: 5. The CDR3 spans 14 residues. Here the CDR3 DNA reads TGTGCCAGCAGCTTCGGGGGGACCTTCTACGAGCAGTACTTC. Translation: CASSFGGTFYEQYF.

There are a few counts of this clone. The chain has TRBV18 and TRBJ2-3; 8 bases are shared with TRBD1. The V gene end was trimmed by 3 bases and the J gene end by 4 bases; junction bases not matched to a gene: 6. This CDR3 comprises 15 residues. Germline V gene data show CDR1 as KGHSH and CDR2 as LQKENI. In DNA, the CDR3 is TGTGCCAGCTCACCTTCGGCAGGGGGCGCAGATACGCAGTATTTT. Translated, it gives CASSPSAGGADTQYF.

The V call is TRBV19, the J call TRBJ2-7; a possible D gene is TRBD2 (6 bases). CDR3 size: 14 residues. V dropped 3 bases and J dropped 2 bases, with 11 bases sitting between them. Germline CDR1 is LNHDA and CDR2 is SQIVND (reference sequence). CDR3 region: CASSISGATYEQYF. DNA for the CDR3: TGTGCCAGTAGTATTTCGGGAGCGACCTACGAGCAGTACTTC.

This clone was detected only a few times. The chain uses TRBV28 and TRBJ1-3; D gene ambiguous. V was trimmed by 6 bases and J by 8 bases, leaving 14 bases between them. CDR1 MDHEN and CDR2 SYDVKM come from the germline V gene. The CDR3 runs 13 residues. This chain's CDR3 is CASRTQSGYTIYF. CDR3 DNA sequence: TGTGCCAGCAGGACCCAGAGCGGTTACACCATATATTTT.

The V gene is TRBV9, the J gene TRBJ2-5; TRBD1 aligns across 10 bases. CDR3 length equals 16 residues. CDR1 is SGDLS and CDR2 is YYNGEE in the germline V gene. With V trimmed by 0 bases and J by 1 base, 3 bases remained unmatched. CDR3 loop: CASSVGGQGSQETQYF. The CDR3 DNA reads as TGTGCCAGCAGCGTAGGGGGACAGGGGTCCCAAGAGACCCAGTACTTC.

The gene calls are TRBV15 and TRBJ2-1; 11 bases fit TRBD2. The CDR3 extends over 15 amino acids. V lost 1 base to trimming and J lost 8 bases; unmatched junction nucleotides: 4. Per the germline V gene, CDR1 is LNHNV and CDR2 is YYDKDF (reference sequence). CDR3 DNA sequence: TGTGCCACCAGCAGAGTTAGCGGGAGGGGCGATGAGCAGTTCTTC. Its protein product is CATSRVSGRGDEQFF. Together with reference TRBV15 and TRBJ2-1, the CDR3 gives the full variable domain: DAMVIQNPRYQVTQFGKPVTLSCSQTLNHNVMYWYQQKSSQAPKLLFHYYDKDFNNEADTPDNFQSRRPNTSFCFLDIRSPGLGDTAMYLCATSRVSGRGDEQFFGPGTRLTVL.

This clone was recorded a few times. This sequence joins TRBV4-1 and TRBJ1-1; D unclear. CDR3 length: 14 amino acids. V lost 3 bases and J lost 1, with 9 bases in between. The germline CDR1 and CDR2 sequences are MGHRA and YSYEKL. The CDR3 DNA sequence: TGCGCCAGCAGCCACGTAAGACAGAACACTGAAGCTTTCTTT. Amino acid sequence: CASSHVRQNTEAFF.

This sequence joins TRBV7-8 and TRBJ2-1; a possible D gene is TRBD2 (6 bases). The CDR3 consists of 13 residues. Germline CDR1 and CDR2: SGHVS and FQNEAQ. Trimming left V 5 bases short and J 8 bases short, with 13 bases between. CDR3 sequence reads: CASSLVEGYEQFF. The CDR3 nucleotides are TGTGCCAGCAGCCTCGTGGAGGGCTATGAGCAGTTCTTC.

This clone showed up just a few times. The rearrangement joins TRBV10-3 to TRBJ1-1; D possibly corresponds to TRBD1 (5 bases). From germline, CDR1 is ENHRY and CDR2 SYGVKD. The CDR3 length is 14 residues. V was pared by 2 bases and J by 4 bases, with 11 bases between. Written as DNA, the CDR3 is TGTGCCATCAGTGAGAGGGGCACGGGCACTGAAGCTTTCTTT. Its protein product is CAISERGTGTEAFF.

This clone occurred a few times. The V gene is TRBV29-1, the J gene TRBJ2-1; TRBD1 might be the D (6 bases). CDR3 length: 12 residues. The V end was cut by 6 bases, the J end by 5 bases, with 11 bases between. Germline V gives CDR1 SQVTM, CDR2 ANQGSEA. The CDR3 spells CSVDSANNEQFF. CDR3 nucleotide sequence: TGCAGCGTGGACAGCGCTAACAATGAGCAGTTCTTC.

This clone occurred a few times. The V and J genes are TRBV11-2 and TRBJ2-5, with D perhaps matching TRBD2 (5 bases). CDR1 is SGHAT and CDR2 is FQNNGV in the germline V gene. The V gene lost 5 bases and the J gene lost 5 bases, with 18 bases spanning the gap. This CDR3 has 15 residues. CDR3 residues: CASSVRTDGVETQYF. CDR3 coding DNA: TGTGCCAGCAGCGTACGGACTGACGGGGTTGAGACCCAGTACTTC.

The V call is TRBV30, the J call TRBJ1-5; no reliable D call. V lost 0 bases to trimming and J lost 7 bases, with 7 bases between them. CDR3 length equals 12 residues. Germline CDR1 and CDR2: GTSNPN and SVGIG (reference sequence). In DNA form, the CDR3 reads TGTGCCTGGAGTGTACTTTCCCAGCCCCAGCATTTT. This sequence encodes CAWSVLSQPQHF. The variable domain in full, completed from reference TRBV30 and TRBJ1-5, reads SQTIHQWPATLVQPVGSPLSLECTVEGTSNPNLYWYRQAAGRGLQLLFYSVGIGQISSEVPQNLSASRPQDRQFILSSKKLLLSDSGFYLCAWSVLSQPQHFGDGTRLSIL.

This clone was seen a handful of times. This chain connects TRBV2 to TRBJ2-1; 14 nucleotides align to TRBD2. This CDR3 is 14 amino acids long. V was pared by 6 bases and J by 9 bases, with 4 bases of the junction left unmatched. Germline V gene lookup returns CDR1 SNHLY and CDR2 FYNNEI. CDR3 residues: CASRGLAGVGEQFF. In DNA form, the CDR3 reads TGTGCCAGCAGGGGACTAGCGGGAGTGGGTGAGCAGTTCTTC.

CDR3 in DNA: TGTGCCAGCTCACCACTTACAGGGATGAACACTGAAGCTTTCTTT. As protein: CASSPLTGMNTEAFF. The V call is TRBV18, the J call TRBJ1-1, with TRBD1 as a possible D gene (6 bases). The V gene lost 1 base and the J gene lost 0 bases, with 9 bases spanning the gap. Germline loops: CDR1 KGHSH, CDR2 LQKENI. The CDR3 contains 15 residues.

This clone was detected only a few times. The chain joins TRBV6-1 to TRBJ1-2; 9 nucleotides agree with TRBD1. The CDR3 totals 17 residues. V trimming: 3 bases; J trimming: 4 bases; junction bases outside the gene matches: 12. The germline CDR1 and CDR2 sequences are MNHNS and SASEGT. CDR3 in DNA: TGTGCCAGCAGTGATGAAAGGGGACAGGGTTATACCTATGGCTACACCTTC. This codes for CASSDERGQGYTYGYTF.